Following are 29 T cell receptor beta chains from one sample sequenced in a study of T cell changes during pregnancy in multiple sclerosis (dated by TCRdb to the late 2010s). Library method: the immunoSEQ multiplex PCR assay. The clones in this table, taken by TCRdb from immuneACCESS, are in-frame only. Not every clone is retained; where verified, under half of the shortfall comes from an unresolved V gene, and the cause of the rest is unknown. This sample is represented by under 65,000 clones; around nine tenths of them were singletons. The ten largest clones represent around 3.3% of the sample. The specimen comprised peripheral blood, sampled in the first trimester of pregnancy. The receptors stem from a female donor in good health, enrolled as a control in a pregnancy study.

DNA of the CDR3: TGTGCCAGCTCCTCGACAGGATACTATGGCTACACCTTC. It codes for CASSSTGYYGYTF. The chain combines TRBV18 with TRBJ1-2, with TRBD1 as a possible D gene (6 bases). CDR1 and CDR2 from the germline V gene are KGHSH and LQKENI. Trimming pared 6 bases from V and 3 bases from J, leaving 11 bases between. The CDR3 has 13 residues.

The J gene is TRBJ2-3, the V gene TRBV7-3; tentatively, D is TRBD1 (5 bases). The germline CDR1 and CDR2 sequences are SGHTA and FQGTGA. The ends were cut back, 0 bases at V and 0 bases at J, with 7 bases in the middle. This CDR3 has 15 amino acids. CDR3 protein: CASSLTGVSTDTQYF. CDR3 coding DNA: TGTGCCAGCAGCTTAACAGGGGTTAGCACAGATACGCAGTATTTT.

The V and J genes are TRBV6-4 and TRBJ2-1; 10 nucleotides align to TRBD2. Germline trimming cut 6 bases from V and 6 bases from J; bases unmatched to any gene: 11. The germline gives CDR1 MRHNA, CDR2 SNTAGT. The CDR3 has 16 residues. Here the CDR3 reads CASSLFSGGVGNEQFF. Here the CDR3 DNA reads TGTGCCAGCAGCCTTTTCAGCGGGGGGGTCGGCAATGAGCAGTTCTTC.

The chain links TRBV19 to TRBJ2-7, with D possibly matching TRBD2 (6 bases). Germline CDR1 LNHDA, CDR2 SQIVND (reference sequence). Trimming took 6 bases from V and 7 from J, leaving 22 bases between them. CDR3 size: 15 residues. The CDR3 here is CASRLRGQGGEEQYF. CDR3 nucleotide sequence: TGTGCCAGTAGACTGCGGGGCCAAGGCGGGGAGGAGCAGTACTTC.

CDR3 protein: CASSLAGGWEQYF. In nucleotides, the CDR3 is TGTGCCAGCAGCTTGGCGGGGGGCTGGGAGCAGTACTTC. This rearrangement joins TRBV5-6 to TRBJ2-7; the D gene is possibly TRBD2 (7 bases). The CDR3 runs to 13 residues. V was shortened by 0 bases and J by 7 bases, with 11 bases between the two germline ends. Germline assignment: CDR1 SGHDT and CDR2 YYEEEE.

The chain has TRBV11-3 and TRBJ2-7, with no clear D. The CDR3 has 12 amino acids. The V gene's germline CDR1 is SGHNT and CDR2 YENEEA. Trimming took 5 bases from V and 5 from J, leaving 10 bases between them. CDR3 in amino acids: CASSLRLDEQYF. The CDR3 region has the DNA TGTGCCAGCAGCCTTCGGTTGGACGAGCAGTACTTC. The full variable domain, its missing parts supplied by reference TRBV11-3 and TRBJ2-7, is EAGVVQSPRYKIIEKKQPVAFWCNPISGHNTLYWYLQNLGQGPELLIRYENEEAVDDSQLPKDRFSAERLKGVDSTLKIQPAELGDSAVYLCASSLRLDEQYFGPGTRLTVT.

This sequence joins TRBV7-6 and TRBJ1-4; TRBD1 aligns across 11 bases. The germline gives CDR1 SGHVS, CDR2 FNYEAQ. The CDR3 is 14 residues long. Trimming cost V 4 bases and J 7 bases; bases outside gene matches: 2. The CDR3 is CASSSGQGGEKLFF. CDR3 DNA sequence: TGTGCCAGCAGCTCGGGACAGGGGGGTGAAAAACTGTTTTTT.

The chain couples TRBV19 to TRBJ2-5, with TRBD1 matching over 12 bases. Trimming removed 10 bases from V and 5 bases from J; junction bases left unmatched: 11. The germline V gene encodes CDR1 LNHDA and CDR2 SQIVND (reference sequence). This CDR3 has 15 amino acids. CDR3 loop: CATLPGTGGGETQYF. The DNA for the CDR3 is TGTGCCACCCTCCCCGGGACAGGGGGCGGGGAGACCCAGTACTTC.

CDR3 protein: CASSPPTGGLGETQYF. The CDR3 DNA reads TGTGCCAGCAGCCCCCCCACGGGGGGCTTAGGAGAGACCCAGTACTTC. The chain joins TRBV7-9 to TRBJ2-5, with D tentatively TRBD2 (7 bases). The CDR3 loop spans 16 amino acids. Trimming left V 5 bases short and J 4 bases short, with 20 bases between. CDR1 SEHNR and CDR2 FQNEAQ come from the germline V gene (reference sequence).

V usage is TRBV28 and J usage is TRBJ2-7; 8 bases are a match to TRBD2. V trimming: 4 bases; J trimming: 0 bases; junction bases outside the gene matches: 8. CDR3 length equals 16 residues. Germline lookup yields CDR1 MDHEN and CDR2 SYDVKM. This CDR3 reads CASSSQGAGASYEQYF. In DNA, the CDR3 is TGTGCCAGCAGTTCCCAGGGAGCGGGGGCCTCCTACGAGCAGTACTTC.

The J gene is TRBJ1-1, the V gene TRBV30; D remains unclear. Germline values: CDR1 GTSNPN, CDR2 SVGIG (reference sequence). V dropped 7 bases and J dropped 6 bases, with 12 bases sitting between them. This CDR3 contains 11 residues. The CDR3 loop reads CASEWGAEAFF. The CDR3 DNA reads as TGTGCCTCTGAATGGGGAGCTGAAGCTTTCTTT.

The chain has TRBV11-2 and TRBJ1-3; a weak D match, TRBD1 (6 bases). V lost 3 bases and J 0 bases, leaving 9 bases between the germline ends. Germline V gene sequence: CDR1 SGHAT, CDR2 FQNNGV. The CDR3 length is 15 residues. In DNA form, the CDR3 reads TGTGCCAGCAGCTTCGGACAGAGCTCTGGAAACACCATATATTTT. Protein sequence: CASSFGQSSGNTIYF.

This chain links TRBV5-1 with TRBJ2-4; possibly TRBD2 for D (6 bases). CDR1 is SGHRS, CDR2 YFSETQ, per germline. Trimming removed 4 bases from V and 0 bases from J, with 11 bases in between. This CDR3 contains 15 residues. CDR3 in amino acids: CASSPGVLAKNIQYF. CDR3 sequence (DNA): TGCGCCAGCAGCCCGGGGGTCCTAGCCAAAAACATTCAGTACTTC.

The chain employs TRBV5-4 and TRBJ2-1; a possible D gene is TRBD1 (5 bases). This CDR3 is 16 amino acids long. Germline CDR1 SGHNT, CDR2 YYREEE (reference sequence). The V and J ends lost 0 bases and 2 bases respectively, with 12 bases between them. Written as DNA, the CDR3 is TGTGCCAGCAGCTTGGCGGTCGACAGAACCTACAATGAGCAGTTCTTC. Protein product: CASSLAVDRTYNEQFF.

This chain connects TRBV7-6 to TRBJ2-1; D call uncertain. This CDR3 is 15 amino acids long. Germline CDR1 and CDR2: SGHVS and FNYEAQ. Deletions cut 2 bases from V and 4 bases from J, with 12 bases between. The DNA for the CDR3 is TGTGCCAGCAGCTTATTGTCTAACCCTTACAATGAGCAGTTCTTC. Encoded protein: CASSLLSNPYNEQFF.

This clone was detected once. The chain has TRBV6-1 and TRBJ1-1; D is undetermined. Germline loops: CDR1 MNHNS, CDR2 SASEGT. V lost 7 bases, J lost 2 bases, and 11 bases lay in between. This CDR3 has 13 residues. The CDR3 is CASTPQVNTEAFF. DNA of the CDR3: TGTGCCAGCACCCCACAAGTAAACACTGAAGCTTTCTTT.

V is TRBV5-6 and J is TRBJ1-2; maybe TRBD1 (5 bases). Germline V gene lookup returns CDR1 SGHDT and CDR2 YYEEEE. V lost 0 bases and J lost 3, with 15 bases in between. This CDR3 has 16 residues. DNA for the CDR3: TGTGCCAGCAGCTTGGCCCTCGGGGGGTATTACTATGGCTACACCTTC. It is translated as CASSLALGGYYYGYTF. The full variable domain, in which reference TRBV5-6 and TRBJ1-2 provide the parts outside the CDR3, is DAGVTQSPTHLIKTRGQQVTLRCSPKSGHDTVSWYQQALGQGPQFIFQYYEEEERQRGNFPDRFSGHQFPNYSSELNVNALLLGDSALYLCASSLALGGYYYGYTFGSGTRLTVV.

The chain couples TRBV19 to TRBJ1-1; TRBD1 might be the D (6 bases). CDR1 LNHDA and CDR2 SQIVND come from the germline V gene (reference sequence). V was trimmed by 6 bases and J by 7 bases, leaving 18 bases between them. The CDR3 has 14 residues. In nucleotides, the CDR3 is TGTGCCAGTAGCCCGGGGGGGGCCTCGGGTGAAGCTTTCTTT. This codes for CASSPGGASGEAFF.

V is TRBV18 and J is TRBJ2-3; TRBD2 might be the D (6 bases). Germline V CDR1 and CDR2: KGHSH, LQKENI. CDR3 length equals 15 residues. With 5 bases removed from V and 1 base from J, the gap between germline ends came to 13 bases. CDR3 coding DNA: TGTGCCAGCTCATCTTATAGCGGACGCACAGATACGCAGTATTTT. Translation: CASSSYSGRTDTQYF.

The genes are TRBV18 and TRBJ2-7; the match to TRBD1 covers 12 bases. Looked up from germline, CDR1 is KGHSH and CDR2 is LQKENI. The CDR3 runs 17 residues. The trim removed 2 bases at V and 3 bases at J, leaving 8 bases unmatched. This CDR3 reads CASSPTPGQGALYEQYF. The CDR3 DNA reads TGTGCCAGCTCACCAACACCGGGACAGGGGGCTCTCTACGAGCAGTACTTC. Combining the CDR3 with reference TRBV18 and TRBJ2-7 gives the whole variable domain NAGVMQNPRHLVRRRGQEARLRCSPMKGHSHVYWYRQLPEEGLKFMVYLQKENIIDESGMPKERFSAEFPKEGPSILRIQQVVRGDSAAYFCASSPTPGQGALYEQYFGPGTRLTVT.

The rearrangement uses TRBV7-2 and TRBJ2-7, with 8 bases identical to TRBD2. The germline V gene has CDR1 SGHTA and CDR2 FQGNSA. V gave up 4 bases and J gave up 6 bases; unmatched junction bases: 14. CDR3 size: 16 residues. The CDR3 nucleotides read TGTGCCAGCAGCTCCGGGACTAGGAACCCCCCCGGCGAGCAGTACTTC. This sequence encodes CASSSGTRNPPGEQYF.

This chain joins TRBV2 and TRBJ2-7; 8 nucleotides align to TRBD2. V gave up 6 bases and J gave up 2 bases; unmatched junction bases: 6. Germline V CDR1 and CDR2: SNHLY, FYNNEI. There are 14 residues in the CDR3. CDR3 sequence reads: CASRTSGITYEQYF. CDR3 in DNA: TGTGCCAGCAGAACTAGCGGTATTACCTACGAGCAGTACTTC.

V gene TRBV2 combines with J gene TRBJ2-7; possible D gene TRBD2, 6 bases. Trimming pared 8 bases from V and 6 bases from J, leaving 23 bases between. The CDR3 runs 15 residues. The V gene's germline CDR1 is SNHLY and CDR2 FYNNEI. CDR3 protein: CASLGDRDFLGEQYF. CDR3 sequence (DNA): TGTGCCAGCTTAGGCGACCGGGACTTTTTGGGCGAGCAGTACTTC.

The chain employs TRBV4-3 and TRBJ1-2; D is perhaps TRBD1 (6 bases). Trimming took 0 bases from V and 7 from J, leaving 9 bases between them. Germline values: CDR1 LGHNA, CDR2 YSLEER. CDR3 length equals 13 residues. The CDR3 loop is CASSQDRGFGYTF. CDR3 DNA: TGCGCCAGCAGCCAAGATAGGGGGTTTGGCTACACCTTC.

The J gene is TRBJ1-2, the V gene TRBV30, with TRBD1 matching over 10 bases. This CDR3 region has 16 residues. Trimming at V came to 2 bases and at J to 3 bases, leaving 9 bases not matched to a gene. The germline CDR1 and CDR2 sequences are GTSNPN and SVGIG (reference sequence). CDR3 sequence: CAWSNPRDRGHYGYTF. The CDR3 DNA is TGTGCCTGGAGTAACCCCCGGGACAGGGGACACTATGGCTACACCTTC.

The rearrangement links TRBV15 to TRBJ2-7; tentative D call: TRBD1 (6 bases). V lost 3 bases and J lost 0, with 9 bases in between. Germline CDR1 and CDR2: LNHNV and YYDKDF (reference sequence). There are 14 residues in the CDR3. Here the CDR3 reads CATSRDSTSYEQYF. The CDR3 nucleotides are TGTGCCACCAGCAGGGACAGTACCTCCTACGAGCAGTACTTC.

The chain is built from TRBV29-1 and TRBJ2-1; 11 positions match TRBD2. The germline CDR1 and CDR2 sequences are SQVTM and ANQGSEA. This CDR3 region has 14 residues. Trimming removed 6 bases from V and 9 bases from J; junction bases left unmatched: 10. The CDR3 protein is CSVDTSGSGGEQFF. CDR3 in DNA: TGCAGCGTCGATACTAGCGGGAGTGGGGGTGAGCAGTTCTTC.

The rearrangement links TRBV18 to TRBJ1-5; the match to TRBD1 covers 8 bases. This CDR3 has 12 residues. The V and J ends lost 3 bases and 9 bases, in that order; junction bases with no gene match: 1. Germline CDR1 is KGHSH and CDR2 is LQKENI. CDR3: CASSPGQGPQHF. The CDR3 coding sequence is TGTGCCAGCTCACCTGGACAGGGGCCCCAGCATTTT.

V is TRBV5-4 and J is TRBJ1-2; 8 positions match TRBD1. Trimming removed 0 bases from V and 7 bases from J; junction bases left unmatched: 2. There are 13 residues in the CDR3. CDR1 and CDR2 (germline): SGHNT, YYREEE (reference sequence). CDR3 coding DNA: TGTGCCAGCAGCTTGGCAGGGGGCGGTGGCTACACCTTC. It is translated as CASSLAGGGGYTF.